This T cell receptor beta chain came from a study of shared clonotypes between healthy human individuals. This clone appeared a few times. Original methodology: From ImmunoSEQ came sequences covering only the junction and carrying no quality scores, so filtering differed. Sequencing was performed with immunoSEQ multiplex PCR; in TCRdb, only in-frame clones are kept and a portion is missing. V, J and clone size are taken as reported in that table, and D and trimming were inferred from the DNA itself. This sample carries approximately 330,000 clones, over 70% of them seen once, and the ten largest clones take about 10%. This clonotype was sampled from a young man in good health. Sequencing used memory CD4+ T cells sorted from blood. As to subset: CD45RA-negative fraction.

CDR3 sequence (DNA): TGCGCCAGCAGCTTGGACAGGCCCACTGAAGCTTTCTTT. Its protein product is CASSLDRPTEAFF. This chain joins TRBV5-1 and TRBJ1-1; tentatively, D is TRBD1 (5 bases). The germline V gene encodes CDR1 SGHRS and CDR2 YFSETQ. The CDR3 is made up of 13 amino acids. The V gene lost 0 bases and the J gene lost 4 bases, with 7 bases spanning the gap. Combining the CDR3 with reference TRBV5-1 and TRBJ1-1 gives the whole variable domain KAGVTQTPRYLIKTRGQQVTLSCSPISGHRSVSWYQQTPGQGLQFLFEYFSETQRNKGNFPGRFSGRQFSNSRSEMNVSTLELGDSALYLCASSLDRPTEAFFGQGTRLTVV.